This T cell receptor beta chain was obtained from a study of cytomegalovirus exposure and HLA in healthy donors. Overall study: Most genotyped donors, around 78% of 350 to 500, had Caucasian-associated genetic ancestry.

As for this clone: The antigen is undetermined. Distinct nucleotide sequences in the sample also encode this CDR3.

The trim removed 8 bases at V and 4 bases at J, leaving 4 bases unmatched. This CDR3 region has 14 residues. Germline assignment: CDR1 LNHDA and CDR2 SQIVND (reference sequence). PCR employed 60 Vbeta and 13 Jbeta primers. The data were produced by immunoSEQ multiplex PCR, yet TCRdb's version contains in-frame clones alone and is incomplete. Of about 150,000 clones in the sample, 80% to 90% were seen once. Regarding the study as a whole: Most subjects had HLA-A and HLA-B alleles reportedly predicted accurately by TCR beta sequences.

The specimen sequenced was PBMCs. This sequence joins TRBV19 and TRBJ1-5, with TRBD1 matching over 11 bases. The source is a male donor in good health and CMV-seronegative. As DNA, the CDR3 is TGTGCCAGTTCCGGGACAGGGGGGAATCAGCCCCAGCATTTT. Translating gives CASSGTGGNQPQHF.